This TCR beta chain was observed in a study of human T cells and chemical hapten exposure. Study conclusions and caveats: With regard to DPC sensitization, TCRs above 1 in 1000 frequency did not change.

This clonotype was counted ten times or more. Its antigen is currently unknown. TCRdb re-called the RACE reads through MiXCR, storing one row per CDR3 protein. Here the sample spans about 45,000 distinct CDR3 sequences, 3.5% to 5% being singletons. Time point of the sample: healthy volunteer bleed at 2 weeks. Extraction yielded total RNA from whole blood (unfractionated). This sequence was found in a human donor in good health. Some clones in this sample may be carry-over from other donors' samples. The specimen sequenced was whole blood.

Here the CDR3 DNA reads TGTGCCAGCAGCTTAGACAGGACCCTCTCCTACGAGCAGTACTTC. Protein product: CASSLDRTLSYEQYF. The chain is built from TRBV11-3 and TRBJ2-7; unclear D gene. Trimming stripped 0 bases from V and 0 bases from J, with 9 bases between. From germline, CDR1 is SGHNT and CDR2 YENEEA. CDR3 length: 15 amino acids.